This TCR beta chain was recorded in a study of T cells in Graves' hyperthyroidism and ophthalmopathy. This clonotype was counted ten times or more. The CDR3 sequence is 14 residues long. The germline V gene encodes CDR1 MGHDK and CDR2 SYGVNS. The trim removed 6 bases at V and 4 bases at J, leaving 5 bases unmatched. The TCR beta CDR3 regions underwent amplification using RNA transcripts as the source. TCR CDR3 underwent first-round RT-PCR with the HTBI primer set. TCRdb reprocessed the multiplex PCR reads with MiXCR, giving one entry per CDR3 protein. The sample yields 450,000 to 700,000 distinct CDR3 sequences, 46% seen once.

Sequencing was done on a sample of peripheral blood or thyroid tissue (not recorded which). This chain connects TRBV25-1 to TRBJ2-2; TRBD1 matches at 7 bases. The receptor comes from an adult woman with Graves' disease, either hyperthyroidism or ophthalmopathy (not recorded which). The CDR3 is CASRATGFTGELFF. The CDR3 coding sequence is TGTGCCAGCAGAGCGACAGGGTTCACCGGGGAGCTGTTTTTT.